This TCR beta chain came from a study of glioma-infiltrating T cells after dendritic cell vaccination. Study-wide background: Three intradermal dendritic cell vaccine injections were given every two weeks.

Noted time point: after dendritic cell vaccination, including at tumor progression/relapse. Selection required adequate fresh-frozen tumor tissue plus more than two years' survival data. All glioblastoma patients lacked an isocitrate dehydrogenase mutation. The CDR3 totals 14 residues. The V end lost 4 bases, the J end lost 4 bases, and 13 bases lay between the germline ends. Per the germline V gene, CDR1 is MNHNS and CDR2 is SASEGT. Profiling relied on immunoSEQ multiplex PCR, and the TCRdb table lists in-frame clones only, not all of them. This table has 90,000 to 95,000 clones, more than 80% appearing once.

This TCR was sampled from a human donor with glioblastoma. The chain couples TRBV6-1 to TRBJ2-5, with TRBD2 as a possible D gene (5 bases). The sequencing here drew on blood, taken after dendritic cell vaccination. As DNA, the CDR3 is TGTGCCAGCAGTGGGGGAGATCGGGGAGAGACCCAGTACTTC. This gives the protein CASSGGDRGETQYF.